This is a list of T cell receptor delta chains from one sample in a study of gamma-delta T cells after stem cell transplantation. TCRdb re-called the RT-PCR reads with CATT. The sample lists thousands of delta-chain clones; around 15% were seen once. Sequencing was performed on gamma-delta T cells. These receptors all come from a human donor. It is not recorded whose cells these are; they may come from a transplant donor. Each CDR3 is given with its conserved first and last residue. D genes are given only for firm matches. The listing skips clone size in some rows; elsewhere it reads once, few, many or a size class.

V: TRDV2
size: medium-sized
D: TRDD3
J: TRDJ1
CDR3: CACDTVAPQTGGYSYYKLIF
DNA: TGTGCCTGTGACACCGTCGCTCCACAAACTGGGGGATACTCATATTATAAACTCATCTTT

V: TRDV1
size: -
D: -
J: TRDJ1
CDR3: CALGELVLRWDIDPSYKLIF
DNA: TGTGCTCTTGGGGAACTAGTCCTACGTTGGGATATAGACCCCTCCTATAAGCTCATCTTT

V: TRDV2
size: few
D: TRDD3
J: TRDJ3
CDR3: CACDTAQVGDTRSWDTRQMFF
DNA: TGTGCCTGTGACACCGCGCAAGTGGGGGATACGCGCTCCTGGGACACCCGACAGATGTTTTTC

V: TRDV2
size: medium-sized
D: TRDD3
J: TRDJ1
CDR3: CACEELGDVTTDKLIF
DNA: TGTGCCTGTGAAGAGTTGGGGGACGTTACAACCGATAAACTCATCTTT

V: TRDV2
size: -
D: TRDD3
J: TRDJ1
CDR3: CACGTLLGDTPYTDKLIF
DNA: TGTGCCTGTGGCACTCTACTGGGGGATACGCCTTACACCGATAAACTCATCTTT

V: TRDV2
size: -
D: -
J: TRDJ1
CDR3: CACDTLAGEPPYTDKLIF
DNA: TGTGCCTGTGACACCCTCGCCGGGGAGCCCCCTTACACCGATAAACTCATCTTT

V: TRDV2
size: -
D: TRDD3
J: TRDJ1
CDR3: CACDTVNPHGGFSPDKLIF
DNA: TGTGCCTGTGACACCGTGAACCCACATGGGGGATTCTCCCCCGATAAACTCATCTTT

V: TRDV2
size: -
D: TRDD3
J: TRDJ3
CDR3: CACATINLGDTSSWGTRQMFF
DNA: TGTGCCTGTGCCACTATTAATCTGGGGGATACGAGTTCCTGGGGCACCCGACAGATGTTTTTC

V: TRDV2
size: -
D: TRDD3
J: TRDJ1
CDR3: CACDTLSTGGYSNTDKLIF
DNA: TGTGCCTGTGACACCCTCAGTACTGGGGGATACTCGAACACCGATAAACTCATCTTT

V: TRDV2
size: medium-sized
D: -
J: TRDJ1
CDR3: CACDSILSYERAFVGADGDKLIF
DNA: TGTGCCTGTGACTCCATCCTATCCTACGAACGAGCCTTTGTTGGGGCCGATGGCGATAAACTCATCTTT

V: TRAV29/DV5
size: -
D: -
J: TRDJ1
CDR3: CSVLLCSKPFPTELGDQYTDKLIF
DNA: -

V: TRDV2
size: -
D: TRDD3
J: TRDJ1
CDR3: CACIQLGPLVDNLIF
DNA: TGTGCCTGTATTCAACTGGGGCCTTTGGTCGATAACCTCATCTTT

V: TRDV2
size: -
D: TRDD3
J: TRDJ4
CDR3: CACDILGDAIWRPLIF
DNA: TGTGCCTGTGACATCCTGGGGGATGCGATTTGGAGACCCCTGATCTTT

V: TRDV2
size: -
D: TRDD3
J: TRDJ1
CDR3: CACDTVGDTNRDKLIF
DNA: TGTGCCTGTGACACCGTAGGGGATACTAATCGGGATAAACTCATCTTT

V: TRDV2
size: -
D: TRDD3
J: TRDJ1
CDR3: CACDTMILGDTLNWDTAKLIF
DNA: TGTGCCTGTGACACCATGATACTGGGGGATACGCTTAATTGGGACACCGCTAAACTCATCTTT

V: TRDV2
size: -
D: -
J: TRDJ1
CDR3: CACDPLSRKVLVDSLSTDKLIF
DNA: TGTGCCTGTGACCCACTTTCCCGCAAAGTACTGGTGGACTCCCTCTCCACCGATAAACTCATCTTT

V: TRDV2
size: -
D: -
J: TRDJ1
CDR3: CACDTVQLGDTDKLIF
DNA: TGTGCCTGTGACACCGTTCAATTGGGGGACACCGATAAACTCATCTTT

V: TRDV2
size: medium-sized
D: -
J: TRDJ1
CDR3: CACDSWTHRGTDKLIF
DNA: TGTGCCTGTGACAGCTGGACTCATAGGGGCACCGATAAACTCATCTTT

V: TRDV2
size: few
D: -
J: TRDJ1
CDR3: CACDTVTGGPGAQGNTDKLIF
DNA: TGTGCCTGTGACACCGTAACGGGGGGCCCCGGGGCCCAAGGAAACACCGATAAACTCATCTTT

V: TRDV2
size: medium-sized
D: -
J: TRDJ3
CDR3: CACDGGTALSWDTRQMFF
DNA: TGTGCCTGTGACGGGGGGACGGCCCTCTCCTGGGACACCCGACAGATGTTTTTC

V: TRDV2
size: -
D: -
J: TRDJ3
CDR3: CACDTASRLTGDTRQMFF
DNA: TGTGCCTGTGACACCGCCTCCCGTCTGACTGGGGACACCCGACAGATGTTTTTC

V: TRDV2
size: few
D: TRDD3
J: TRDJ1
CDR3: CACDIAGARGIQSDKLIF
DNA: TGTGCCTGTGACATTGCGGGGGCCCGGGGGATACAAAGCGATAAACTCATCTTT